This T cell receptor (beta chain) was identified in a study of CXCR3-negative and CXCR3-positive naive CD8 T cells. Study-level results: Most assays were run on fresh PBMCs (CXCR3 expression partially decreased after cryopreservation). TRB CDR3 hydrophobicity was greater in CXCR3-positive naive cells than in CXCR3-negative naive cells. Naive CXCR3-negative cells resembled naive CXCR3-positive cells in TRBV-TRBJ usage; memory cells differed. CD5 surface expression was similar among naive subsets, and TCR strength was estimated by inference from TRB CDR3 properties.

As regards this clonotype: The antigen is unknown.

The CDR3 covers 17 residues. Germline CDR1 reads SGDLS; CDR2 reads YYNGEE. The method, 5' RACE with UMI labels, was used to prepare the TRB cDNA libraries. From the 5' RACE reads, TCRdb lists one entry per CDR3 protein and no DNA. Its table records 100,000 to 150,000 distinct CDR3 sequences. This TCR came from a human donor in good health. Some clones in this sample may be carry-over from other donors' samples. The chain recombines TRBV9 with TRBJ2-1; TCRdb designates TRBD2, a call that cannot be tested without DNA. Source material: naive CXCR3- CD8+ T cells from blood. As for subset: CD45RO-CCR7+CD27+CD95- naive CD8+ T cells lacking CXCR3 (TNR3-). This chain's CDR3 is CASSARTSGGEGDEQFF.